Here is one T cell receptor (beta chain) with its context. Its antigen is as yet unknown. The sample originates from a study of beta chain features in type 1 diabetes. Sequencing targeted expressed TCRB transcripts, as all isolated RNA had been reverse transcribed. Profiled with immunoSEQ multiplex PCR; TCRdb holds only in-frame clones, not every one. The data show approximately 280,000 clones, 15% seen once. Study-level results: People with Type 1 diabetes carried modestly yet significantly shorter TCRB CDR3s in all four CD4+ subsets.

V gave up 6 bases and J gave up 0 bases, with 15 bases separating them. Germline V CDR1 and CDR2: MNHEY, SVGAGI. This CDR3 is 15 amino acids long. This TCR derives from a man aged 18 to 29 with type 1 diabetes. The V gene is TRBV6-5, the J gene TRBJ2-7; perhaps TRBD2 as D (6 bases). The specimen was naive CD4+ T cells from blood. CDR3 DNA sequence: TGTGCCAGCAGGGAGCCTGGGGGGAGCTCCTACGAGCAGTACTTC. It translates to CASREPGGSSYEQYF.